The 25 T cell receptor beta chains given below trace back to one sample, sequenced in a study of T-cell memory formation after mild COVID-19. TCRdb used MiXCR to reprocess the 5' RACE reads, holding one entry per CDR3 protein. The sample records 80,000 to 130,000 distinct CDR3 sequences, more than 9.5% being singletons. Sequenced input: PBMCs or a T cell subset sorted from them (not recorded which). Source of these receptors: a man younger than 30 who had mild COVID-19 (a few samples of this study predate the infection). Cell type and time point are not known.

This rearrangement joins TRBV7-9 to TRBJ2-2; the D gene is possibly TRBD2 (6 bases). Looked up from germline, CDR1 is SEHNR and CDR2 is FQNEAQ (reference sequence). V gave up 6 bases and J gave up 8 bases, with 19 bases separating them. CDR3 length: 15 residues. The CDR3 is CASRAPGLPVGELFF. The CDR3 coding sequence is TGTGCCAGCAGGGCACCGGGACTCCCTGTGGGGGAGCTGTTTTTT.

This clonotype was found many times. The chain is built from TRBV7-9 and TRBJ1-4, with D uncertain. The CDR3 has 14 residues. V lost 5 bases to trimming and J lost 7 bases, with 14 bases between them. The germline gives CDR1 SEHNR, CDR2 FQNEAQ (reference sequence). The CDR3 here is CASSRGGRGEKLFF. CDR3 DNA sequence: TGTGCCAGCAGCCGAGGAGGCCGGGGTGAAAAACTGTTTTTT.

The CDR3 DNA reads as TGCGCCAGCAGCCGAGGACAGGGTCGCTACGAGCAGTACTTC. Its translation is CASSRGQGRYEQYF. This chain joins TRBV4-3 and TRBJ2-7; TRBD1 aligns across 8 bases. After removal of 4 bases from V and 3 bases from J, the junction contained 5 bases not matched to a gene. CDR3 length: 14 residues. Germline lookup yields CDR1 LGHNA and CDR2 YSLEER.

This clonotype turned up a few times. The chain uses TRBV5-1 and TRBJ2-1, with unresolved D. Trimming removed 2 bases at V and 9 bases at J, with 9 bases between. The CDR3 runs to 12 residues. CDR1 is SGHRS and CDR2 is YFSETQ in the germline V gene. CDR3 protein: CASSFNLGEQFF. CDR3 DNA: TGCGCCAGCAGCTTTAATTTGGGTGAGCAGTTCTTC. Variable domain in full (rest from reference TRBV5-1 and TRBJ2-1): KAGVTQTPRYLIKTRGQQVTLSCSPISGHRSVSWYQQTPGQGLQFLFEYFSETQRNKGNFPGRFSGRQFSNSRSEMNVSTLELGDSALYLCASSFNLGEQFFGPGTRLTVL.

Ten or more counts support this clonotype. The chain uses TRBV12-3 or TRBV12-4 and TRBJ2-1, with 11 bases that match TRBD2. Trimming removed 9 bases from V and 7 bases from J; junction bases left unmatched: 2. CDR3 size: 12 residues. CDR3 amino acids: CASRLAGNEQFF. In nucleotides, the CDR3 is TGTGCCAGTAGACTAGCGGGAAATGAGCAGTTCTTC.

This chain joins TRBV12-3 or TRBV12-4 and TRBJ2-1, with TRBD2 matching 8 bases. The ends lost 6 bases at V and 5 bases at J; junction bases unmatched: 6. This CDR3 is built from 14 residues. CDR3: CASRPPGGDNEQFF. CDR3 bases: TGTGCCAGCAGACCGCCCGGGGGGGACAATGAGCAGTTCTTC.

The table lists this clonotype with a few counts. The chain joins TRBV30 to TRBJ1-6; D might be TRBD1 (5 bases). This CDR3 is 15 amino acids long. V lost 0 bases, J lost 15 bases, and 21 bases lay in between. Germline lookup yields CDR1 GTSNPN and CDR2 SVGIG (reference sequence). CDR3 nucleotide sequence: TGTGCCTGGAGTGTAGACAGATCTAAGATTCCTATCCTCCACTTT. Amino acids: CAWSVDRSKIPILHF. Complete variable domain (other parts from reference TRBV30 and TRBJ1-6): SQTIHQWPATLVQPVGSPLSLECTVEGTSNPNLYWYRQAAGRGLQLLFYSVGIGQISSEVPQNLSASRPQDRQFILSSKKLLLSDSGFYLCAWSVDRSKIPILHFGNGTRLTVT.

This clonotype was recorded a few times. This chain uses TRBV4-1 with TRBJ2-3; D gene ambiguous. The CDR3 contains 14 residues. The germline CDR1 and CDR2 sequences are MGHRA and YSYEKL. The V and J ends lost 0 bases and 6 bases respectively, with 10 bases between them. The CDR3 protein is CASSQEKGTDTQYF. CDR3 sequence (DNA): TGCGCCAGCAGCCAAGAAAAGGGAACCGATACGCAGTATTTT.

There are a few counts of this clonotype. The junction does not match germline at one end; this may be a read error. DNA of the CDR3: TGTGCCAGCAGCTGGACAGAATACTATGACTACACCTTC. It specifies CASSWTEYYDYTF. The chain recombines TRBV6-2 or TRBV6-3 with TRBJ1-2; possible D gene TRBD1, 6 bases. Germline CDR1 reads MNHEY; CDR2 reads SVGEGT. CDR3 length equals 13 residues.

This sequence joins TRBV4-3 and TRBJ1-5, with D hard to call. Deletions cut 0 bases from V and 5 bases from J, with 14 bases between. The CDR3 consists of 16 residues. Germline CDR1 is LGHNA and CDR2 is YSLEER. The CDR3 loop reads CASSQDRGGGHQPQHF. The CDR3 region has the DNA TGCGCCAGCAGCCAAGATCGTGGTGGAGGACATCAGCCCCAGCATTTT.

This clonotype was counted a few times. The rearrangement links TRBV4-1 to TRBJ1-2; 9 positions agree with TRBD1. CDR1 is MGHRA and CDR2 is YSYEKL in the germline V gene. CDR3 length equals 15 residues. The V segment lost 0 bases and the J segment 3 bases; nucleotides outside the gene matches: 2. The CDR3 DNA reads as TGCGCCAGCAGCCAAGAGGACAGGGGCTACTATGGCTACACCTTC. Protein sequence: CASSQEDRGYYGYTF.

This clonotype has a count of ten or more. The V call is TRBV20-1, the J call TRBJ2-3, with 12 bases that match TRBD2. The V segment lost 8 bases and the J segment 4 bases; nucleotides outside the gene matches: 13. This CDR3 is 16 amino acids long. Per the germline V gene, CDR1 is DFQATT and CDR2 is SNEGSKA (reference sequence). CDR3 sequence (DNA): TGCAGTTCCATACTCCCGGGACTAGCGGGCGCAGATACGCAGTATTTT. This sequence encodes CSSILPGLAGADTQYF.

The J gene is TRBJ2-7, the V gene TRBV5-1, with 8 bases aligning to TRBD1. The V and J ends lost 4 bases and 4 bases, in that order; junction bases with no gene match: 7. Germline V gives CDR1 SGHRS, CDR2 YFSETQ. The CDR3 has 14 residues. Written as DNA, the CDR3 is TGCGCCAGCAGCACTGGACAGGGCATATACGAGCAGTACGTC. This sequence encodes CASSTGQGIYEQYV.

The CDR3 region is CASGGAVPGELFF. CDR3 DNA sequence: TGTGCCAGCGGGGGGGCAGTCCCCGGGGAGCTGTTTTTT. J is TRBJ2-2 and V is TRBV6-6, with D possibly matching TRBD2 (7 bases). The CDR3 contains 13 residues. From germline, CDR1 is MNHNY and CDR2 SVGAGI (reference sequence). V lost 8 bases and J lost 6, with 13 bases in between.

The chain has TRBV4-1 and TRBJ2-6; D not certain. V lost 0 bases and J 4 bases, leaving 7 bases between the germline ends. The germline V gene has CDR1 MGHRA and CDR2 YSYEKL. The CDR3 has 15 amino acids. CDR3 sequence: CASSQEGAGANVLTF. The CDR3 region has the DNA TGCGCCAGCAGCCAAGAGGGTGCAGGGGCCAACGTCCTGACTTTC.

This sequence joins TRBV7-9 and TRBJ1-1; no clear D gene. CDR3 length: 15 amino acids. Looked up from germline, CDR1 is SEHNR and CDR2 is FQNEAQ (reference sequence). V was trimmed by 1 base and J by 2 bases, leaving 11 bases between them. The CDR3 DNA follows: TGTGCCAGCAGCTTAGGGTACAGACCCAACACTGAAGCTTTCTTT. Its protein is CASSLGYRPNTEAFF.

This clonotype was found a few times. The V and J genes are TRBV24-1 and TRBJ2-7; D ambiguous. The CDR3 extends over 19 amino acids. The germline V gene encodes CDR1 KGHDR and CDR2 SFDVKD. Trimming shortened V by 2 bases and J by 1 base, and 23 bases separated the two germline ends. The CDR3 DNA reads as TGTGCCACCAGTGATTGCCCTGTTGGAGTCCTATCTTCTTCCTACGAGCAGTACGTC. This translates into CATSDCPVGVLSSSYEQYV.

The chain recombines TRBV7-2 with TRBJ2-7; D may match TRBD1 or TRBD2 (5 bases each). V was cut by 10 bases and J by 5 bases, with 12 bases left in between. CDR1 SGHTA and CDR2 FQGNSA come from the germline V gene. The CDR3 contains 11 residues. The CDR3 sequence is CATSRGNEQYF. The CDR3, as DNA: TGTGCCACCTCACGGGGCAACGAGCAGTACTTC.

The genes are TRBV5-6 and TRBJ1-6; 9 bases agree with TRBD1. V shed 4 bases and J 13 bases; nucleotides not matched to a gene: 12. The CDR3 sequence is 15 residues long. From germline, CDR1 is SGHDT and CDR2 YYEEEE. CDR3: CASSEGQGIFAPLHF. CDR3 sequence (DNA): TGTGCCAGCAGCGAGGGACAGGGAATCTTCGCCCCCCTCCACTTT.

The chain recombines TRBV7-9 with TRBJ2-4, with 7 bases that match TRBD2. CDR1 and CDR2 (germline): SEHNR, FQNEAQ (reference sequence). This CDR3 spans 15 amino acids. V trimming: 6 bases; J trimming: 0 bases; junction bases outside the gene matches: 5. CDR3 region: CASSGGGLAKNIQYF. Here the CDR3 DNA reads TGTGCCAGCAGTGGGGGGGGACTAGCCAAAAACATTCAGTACTTC.

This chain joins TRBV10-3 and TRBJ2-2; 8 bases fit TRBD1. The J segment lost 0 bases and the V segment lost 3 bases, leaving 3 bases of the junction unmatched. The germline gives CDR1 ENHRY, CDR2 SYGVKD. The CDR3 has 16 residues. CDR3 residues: CAISDDRGSNTGELFF. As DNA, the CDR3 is TGTGCCATCAGTGATGACAGGGGATCGAACACCGGGGAGCTGTTTTTT.

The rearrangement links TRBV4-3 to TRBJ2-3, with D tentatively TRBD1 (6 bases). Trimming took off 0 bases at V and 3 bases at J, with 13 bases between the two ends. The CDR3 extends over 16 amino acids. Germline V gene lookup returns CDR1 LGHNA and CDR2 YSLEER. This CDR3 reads CASSQDGSGATDTQYF. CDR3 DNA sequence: TGCGCCAGCAGCCAAGATGGGTCAGGGGCTACAGATACGCAGTATTTT.

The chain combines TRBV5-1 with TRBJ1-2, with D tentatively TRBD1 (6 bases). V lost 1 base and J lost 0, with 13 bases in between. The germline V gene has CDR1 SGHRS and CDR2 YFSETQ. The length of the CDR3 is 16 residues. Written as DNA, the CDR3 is TGCGCCAGCAGCTTGACCGGGACACAAGCTAACTATGGCTACACCTTC. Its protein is CASSLTGTQANYGYTF.

The CDR3 DNA follows: TGTGCCAGCAGCTTGACCAATTACGAGCAGTACGTC. As protein: CASSLTNYEQYV. This chain uses TRBV28 with TRBJ2-7; D unresolved. The CDR3 has 12 residues. Trimming stripped 6 bases from V and 4 bases from J, with 10 bases between. CDR1 is MDHEN and CDR2 is SYDVKM in the germline V gene.

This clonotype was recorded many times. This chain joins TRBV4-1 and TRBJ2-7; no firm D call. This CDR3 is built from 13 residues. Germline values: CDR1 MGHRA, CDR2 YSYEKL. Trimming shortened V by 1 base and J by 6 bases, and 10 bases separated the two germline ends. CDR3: CASSQVIHGEQYV. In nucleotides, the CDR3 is TGCGCCAGCAGCCAAGTTATACATGGCGAGCAGTACGTC.